This TCR beta chain derives from a study of technical replicates of blood from several donors (dated by TCRdb to about 2017). To prepare the library, the immunoSEQ multiplex PCR assay was applied. TCRdb took over this immuneACCESS table, retaining in-frame rearrangements with V and J assigned. Such tables are incomplete; in checked studies, under half of the missing clones stem from an unresolved V gene, and the remainder is unexplained. A total of under 85,000 clones appear in this sample, approximately 93% of them only once. The top ten clones comprise about 0.41% of the sample. A remark on this clone: Its target antigen remains unknown. No base quality information exists; no much larger clone differs at one position.

V was cut back by 5 bases and J by 8 bases, leaving a gap of 13 bases between them. Spanning cysteine to phenylalanine, the CDR3 consists of 13 amino acids. CDR3 DNA is the only sequence kept; it has 39 bases, read in frame from the first base. From the germline V gene, CDR1 is SNHLY and CDR2 is FYNNEI. The chain employs TRBV2 and TRBJ1-3; the D gene is perhaps TRBD1, from 5 matching bases. The sample was T cells isolated from PBMCs. The sequence was collected from a human donor in good health. The CDR3 has the sequence CASSRRGGDTIYF. In nucleotide form, the sequence is TGTGCCAGCAGTCGCCGGGGAGGGGACACCATATATTTT.